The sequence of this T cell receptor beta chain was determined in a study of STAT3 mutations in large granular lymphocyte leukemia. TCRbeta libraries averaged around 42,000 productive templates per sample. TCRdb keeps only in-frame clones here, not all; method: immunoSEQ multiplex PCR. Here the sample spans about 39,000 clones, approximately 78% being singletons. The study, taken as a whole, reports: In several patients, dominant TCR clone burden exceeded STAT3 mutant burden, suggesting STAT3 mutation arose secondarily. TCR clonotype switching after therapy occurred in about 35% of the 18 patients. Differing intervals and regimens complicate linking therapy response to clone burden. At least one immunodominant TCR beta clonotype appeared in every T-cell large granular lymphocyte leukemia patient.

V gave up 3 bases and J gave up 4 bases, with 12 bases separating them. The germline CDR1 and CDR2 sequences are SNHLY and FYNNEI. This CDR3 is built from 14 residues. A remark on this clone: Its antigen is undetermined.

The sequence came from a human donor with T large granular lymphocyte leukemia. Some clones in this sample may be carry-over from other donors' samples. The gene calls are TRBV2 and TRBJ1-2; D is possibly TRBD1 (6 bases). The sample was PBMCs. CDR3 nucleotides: TGTGCCAGCAGTGAGGCAGGGGTTAGCTATGGCTACACCTTC. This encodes CASSEAGVSYGYTF. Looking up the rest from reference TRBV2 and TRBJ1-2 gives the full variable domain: EPEVTQTPSHQVTQMGQEVILRCVPISNHLYFYWYRQILGQKVEFLVSFYNNEISEKSEIFDDQFSVERPDGSNFTLKIRSTKLEDSAMYFCASSEAGVSYGYTFGSGTRLTVV.